This passage covers 4 T cell receptor beta chains from one sample sequenced in a study of blood T cell repertoires in COVID-19. Here immunoSEQ multiplex PCR was the method, and the copy in TCRdb shows in-frame clones only, minus some. Seen here are 60,000 to 70,000 clones, 88% observed once, and the top ten hold roughly a tenth. Material for sequencing was PBMCs or T cells enriched from blood (not recorded which). These receptors were obtained from a woman in her thirties or forties who had recovered from COVID-19.

The J gene is TRBJ1-1, the V gene TRBV5-1; 12 bases are shared with TRBD1. The CDR3 extends over 18 amino acids. V shed 2 bases, J shed 3 bases, and the junction held 11 bases outside the gene matches. The germline CDR1 and CDR2 sequences are SGHRS and YFSETQ. CDR3 bases: TGCGCCAGCAGCTTCAGCAGGGGACAGGGGGCGCCTGACACTGAAGCTTTCTTT. Its protein product is CASSFSRGQGAPDTEAFF.

In this sample, this clone turned up once. The V and J genes are TRBV4-2 and TRBJ1-6; D is possibly TRBD1 (5 bases). The germline V gene has CDR1 LGHNA and CDR2 YNFKEQ. Between the trimmed V and J ends, which lost 0 bases and 10 bases, there was a span of 13 bases. This CDR3 region has 15 residues. CDR3 bases: TGTGCCAGCAGCCAAGACCCCGGGGGGGTGTCACCCCTCCACTTT. Protein product: CASSQDPGGVSPLHF.

The V call is TRBV11-2, the J call TRBJ2-7, with 7 bases that match TRBD1. CDR3 length: 16 amino acids. Germline lookup yields CDR1 SGHAT and CDR2 FQNNGV. The V gene end was trimmed by 5 bases and the J gene end by 4 bases; junction bases not matched to a gene: 14. CDR3 sequence (DNA): TGTGCCAGCAGCCCCGAGGGGCGACAGGGCTATTACGAGCAGTACTTC. Translating it yields CASSPEGRQGYYEQYF.

The rearrangement uses TRBV4-2 and TRBJ2-3; D may be TRBD1 (5 bases). This CDR3 spans 14 amino acids. The V and J ends lost 6 bases and 2 bases respectively, with 12 bases between them. Germline CDR1 is LGHNA and CDR2 is YNFKEQ. CDR3: CASRDRGDTDTQYF. Here the CDR3 DNA reads TGTGCCAGCAGAGACAGAGGAGACACAGATACGCAGTATTTT.